The T cell receptor (beta chain) described here comes from a study of cytomegalovirus exposure and HLA in healthy donors (TCRdb year 2017). Regarding the complete study: According to a later analysis, the roughly 130 validation repertoires were produced on the same platform as the approximately 610 repertoires of the first cohort. The study was designed to test whether signatures of past pathogen exposure could be identified by cataloging public T cell receptors. In addition to the first cohort of 650 to 750 subjects, a separate validation cohort of over 90 different subjects was used. To predict cytomegalovirus infection status, the study brought together high-throughput TCR immunosequencing, statistical association of individual TCRs with disease status, and machine learning. Overall study outcomes, separate from this receptor: The study listed 164 TCR beta chains as associated with cytomegalovirus. A later analysis had no HLA typing for the validation cohort, so co-occurrence there was scored across all 120 or so repertoires. According to the authors, the approach could potentially be generalized to other disease states and immunological phenotypes. The classifier was reported to diagnose cytomegalovirus status with high specificity and sensitivity in both the original and validation cohorts. A later analysis found that TCRs clustered in the first cohort also tended to co-occur in the 120 validation repertoires, with approximately 95% of cluster scores above 0. Across donors, most TCR sequences were observed very rarely, whereas some public TCRs were present in many individuals. Three of the identified cytomegalovirus-associated TCR beta chains were confirmed in vitro to be specific for cytomegalovirus antigens.

The library was obtained by the immunoSEQ multiplex PCR assay. As for the original processing: A statistical classification framework was built for diagnosing cytomegalovirus status from the catalog of TCR beta chain sequences. TCRdb's version of the immuneACCESS table is confined to in-frame rearrangements and falls short of the full clone set. An unresolved V gene accounts for under half of the shortfall where checked; the remainder is of unknown origin. The V and J calls and clone size were taken over from that table, and D and trimming were inferred from the DNA. Here the sample has roughly 230,000 clones; around 91% occur a single time. Of the sample, 3.1% falls within the top ten clones. Reading the germline V gene gives CDR1 SGHTA and CDR2 FQGNSA. The CDR3, from cysteine to phenylalanine, totals 16 residues. Solely the CDR3 DNA is kept, with 48 bases framed from the first base. At the junction V is shortened by 3 bases and J by 3 bases; bases outside the gene matches: 10.

Separate from the roughly 650-subject first cohort, the validation cohort of around 130 subjects was the group to which the donors belonged. As to this clone: Its antigen is unknown. The sample holds no much larger clone one base away, and base qualities are not on file.

Sequencing input: PBMCs. This receptor was identified in a woman aged 30 to 39 in good health and CMV-seronegative. Rearrangement joined TRBV7-2 to TRBJ2-7; 8 bases in the junction line up with TRBD1. The sequenced DNA: TGTGCCAGCAGCTTCCACCGGGACAGGTCCCTCTACGAGCAGTACTTC. Its coded protein is CASSFHRDRSLYEQYF.